The 15 T cell receptor beta chains presented below share a single source sample, sequenced in a study of cytomegalovirus exposure and HLA in healthy donors. PCR primers comprised 60 Vbeta and 13 Jbeta primers. The method was immunoSEQ multiplex PCR; TCRdb's version includes in-frame clones alone and lacks a portion of them. The sample shows 85,000 to 120,000 clones, roughly four fifths of them seen only once. Sequencing input: PBMCs. The receptors derive from a man aged 55 to 69 in good health and CMV-seronegative.

The chain links TRBV7-8 to TRBJ2-5; 9 bases map to TRBD2. V lost 3 bases to trimming and J lost 5 bases; unmatched junction nucleotides: 7. Germline V gene data show CDR1 as SGHVS and CDR2 as FQNEAQ. This CDR3 region has 15 residues. The CDR3 region has the DNA TGTGCCAGCAGCTTCCGCGGGGGGGCCTTGGAGACCCAGTACTTC. Its protein product is CASSFRGGALETQYF.

The chain links TRBV10-3 to TRBJ1-5; 7 bases line up with TRBD1. Trimming took 6 bases from V and 6 from J; bases not matched to a gene: 11. Germline V gene lookup returns CDR1 ENHRY and CDR2 SYGVKD. The CDR3 length is 15 residues. The CDR3 DNA is TGTGCCATCAGCCCAGCCACAGGGGTAGGTCAGCCCCAGCATTTT. Translating it yields CAISPATGVGQPQHF.

The chain combines TRBV18 with TRBJ1-3; the D gene is possibly TRBD1 (6 bases). Trimming removed 3 bases from V and 1 base from J, with 7 bases in between. Per the germline V gene, CDR1 is KGHSH and CDR2 is LQKENI. The CDR3 length is 14 residues. CDR3 protein: CASSPTGSGNTIYF. CDR3 DNA: TGTGCCAGCTCACCGACAGGATCTGGAAACACCATATATTTT.

V is TRBV7-2 and J is TRBJ1-4; a possible D gene is TRBD1 (6 bases). The CDR3 is 15 amino acids. V was trimmed by 1 base and J by 8 bases, leaving 14 bases between them. The germline gives CDR1 SGHTA, CDR2 FQGNSA. The CDR3 DNA reads as TGTGCCAGCAGCTTAGTATGGGGGCGCGGAGAAAAACTGTTTTTT. It is translated as CASSLVWGRGEKLFF.

The chain carries TRBV5-4 and TRBJ2-7; 8 bases are a match to TRBD2. Germline CDR1 reads SGHNT; CDR2 reads YYREEE (reference sequence). Germline trimming cut 6 bases from V and 1 base from J; bases unmatched to any gene: 24. This CDR3 is 20 amino acids long. CDR3 nucleotides: TGTGCCAGCACTCCGGACCCGCGGGGGGCAGTTCTAAAAGGGTCCTACGAGCAGTACGTC. Protein: CASTPDPRGAVLKGSYEQYV.

This sequence joins TRBV7-9 and TRBJ1-1; weak D call: TRBD1 (6 bases). The CDR3 has 13 amino acids. Germline V CDR1 and CDR2: SEHNR, FQNEAQ (reference sequence). V lost 5 bases, J lost 9 bases, and 16 bases lay in between. This CDR3 reads CASSPTGTSKAFF. Here the CDR3 DNA reads TGTGCCAGCAGCCCCACCGGGACAAGTAAAGCTTTCTTT.

V gene TRBV15 combines with J gene TRBJ2-3; no firm D call. Germline V gene lookup returns CDR1 LNHNV and CDR2 YYDKDF (reference sequence). This CDR3 region has 13 residues. V was trimmed by 4 bases and J by 1 base, leaving 6 bases between them. CDR3 sequence reads: CATSTIRTDTQYF. DNA for the CDR3: TGTGCCACCAGCACCATTCGCACAGATACGCAGTATTTT.

The V and J genes are TRBV5-1 and TRBJ1-5; TRBD1 might be the D (6 bases). Germline CDR1 is SGHRS and CDR2 is YFSETQ. V was pared by 0 bases and J by 2 bases, with 9 bases between. The CDR3 extends over 15 amino acids. The CDR3 sequence: CASSLGGPGNQPQHF. The CDR3 DNA sequence: TGCGCCAGCAGCTTGGGGGGGCCGGGCAATCAGCCCCAGCATTTT.

The chain joins TRBV4-3 to TRBJ2-5; possibly TRBD1 for D (5 bases). Germline lookup yields CDR1 LGHNA and CDR2 YSLEER. CDR3 length: 18 residues. Trimming cost V 2 bases and J 3 bases, with 22 bases left between them. CDR3 nucleotide sequence: TGCGCCAGCAGCCAATGGTGTAGACCCCAGGACATCAAAGAGACCCAGTACTTC. Amino acids: CASSQWCRPQDIKETQYF.

This clone was seen more than once but under ten times. The chain is built from TRBV2 and TRBJ2-7; no reliable D call. Per the germline V gene, CDR1 is SNHLY and CDR2 is FYNNEI. The CDR3 is made up of 14 amino acids. Trimming left V 4 bases short and J 4 bases short, with 14 bases between. Here the CDR3 reads CASSVPQYRYEQYV. DNA for the CDR3: TGTGCCAGCAGTGTTCCGCAGTACAGATACGAGCAGTACGTC.

This clone appeared once. The J gene is TRBJ1-2, the V gene TRBV9; D remains ambiguous. The CDR3 runs 13 residues. Trimming pared 3 bases from V and 7 bases from J, leaving 13 bases between. The germline V gene encodes CDR1 SGDLS and CDR2 YYNGEE. The CDR3: CASSAGGLGGYTF. The CDR3 DNA follows: TGTGCCAGCAGCGCGGGAGGGTTGGGTGGCTACACCTTC.

This clone has just a few counts. The CDR3 loop reads CAWFRDRSSYNEQFF. For the CDR3, the DNA is TGTGCCTGGTTCCGGGACAGAAGCTCCTACAATGAGCAGTTCTTC. This chain uses TRBV30 with TRBJ2-1; 7 bases are shared with TRBD1. The germline gives CDR1 GTSNPN, CDR2 SVGIG (reference sequence). The CDR3 sequence is 15 residues long. Trimming cost V 5 bases and J 0 bases; bases outside gene matches: 7.

J is TRBJ2-3 and V is TRBV6-1; 9 bases are shared with TRBD2. The germline V gene has CDR1 MNHNS and CDR2 SASEGT. V shed 8 bases, J shed 4 bases, and the junction held 10 bases outside the gene matches. The CDR3 consists of 15 residues. Written as DNA, the CDR3 is TGTGCCAGCTATCGCGGGGGGGCCTTTCCAGATACGCAGTATTTT. This gives the protein CASYRGGAFPDTQYF.

This rearrangement joins TRBV7-2 to TRBJ2-1; 7 bases line up with TRBD2. Germline CDR1 is SGHTA and CDR2 is FQGNSA. The CDR3 totals 15 residues. V trimming: 7 bases; J trimming: 5 bases; junction bases outside the gene matches: 11. CDR3 loop: CASTPVGTTNNEQFF. The CDR3 DNA reads as TGTGCCAGCACCCCCGTCGGGACTACTAACAATGAGCAGTTCTTC.

The table lists this clone with a few counts. The J gene is TRBJ1-5, the V gene TRBV5-6; perhaps TRBD1 as D (6 bases). Germline CDR1 is SGHDT and CDR2 is YYEEEE. This CDR3 is built from 17 residues. Deletions cut 2 bases from V and 1 base from J, with 16 bases between. CDR3 in amino acids: CASSLSSQGLSNQPQHF. CDR3 in DNA: TGTGCCAGCAGCTTAAGTTCACAGGGACTAAGCAATCAGCCCCAGCATTTT.